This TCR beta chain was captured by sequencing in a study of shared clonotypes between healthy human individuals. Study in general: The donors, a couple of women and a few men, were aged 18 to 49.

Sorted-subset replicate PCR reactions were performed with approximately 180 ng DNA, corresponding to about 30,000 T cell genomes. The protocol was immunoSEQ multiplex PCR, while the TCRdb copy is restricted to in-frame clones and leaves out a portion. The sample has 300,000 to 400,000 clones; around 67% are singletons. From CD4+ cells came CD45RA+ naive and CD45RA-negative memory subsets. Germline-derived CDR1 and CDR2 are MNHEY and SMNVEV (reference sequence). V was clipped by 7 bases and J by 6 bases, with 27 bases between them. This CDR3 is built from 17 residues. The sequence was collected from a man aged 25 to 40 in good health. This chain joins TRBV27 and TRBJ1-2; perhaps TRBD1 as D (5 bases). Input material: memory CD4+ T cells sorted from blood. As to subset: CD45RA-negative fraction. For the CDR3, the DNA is TGTGCCAGCACCATTCGCTGGGGGGGTAGGTCGTCGAATGGCTACACCTTC. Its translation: CASTIRWGGRSSNGYTF.